The clone carrying this TCR beta chain was detected ten times or more. These data come from a study of blood T cells in healthy people across ages. It was with a sample-barcoded 5' primer and a J-beta primer mix that a second PCR of about 6 to 11 cycles was run. TCRdb independently ran MiXCR on the 5' RACE reads; one entry per CDR3 protein. The sample yields fewer than 950,000 distinct CDR3 sequences, around 36% seen once. CDR3 length: 13 amino acids. V was cut by 7 bases and J by 5 bases, with 13 bases left in between. Looked up from germline, CDR1 is SNHLY and CDR2 is FYNNEI. The receptor was derived from a man younger than 30 in good health. Sample: blood. This chain joins TRBV2 and TRBJ2-3; D ambiguous. The CDR3 region is CASNALAQDTQYF. The DNA for the CDR3 is TGTGCCAGCAACGCTTTGGCGCAAGATACGCAGTATTTT.